These T cell receptor beta chains were read from a single sample in a study of T-cell reconstitution after alpha-beta-depleted transplantation in children. TCRdb re-derived calls from the PCR reads in MiXCR, one entry per CDR3 protein. The repertoire holds 500,000 to 650,000 distinct CDR3 sequences, with 10% to 15% as singletons. The sample in question was PBMCs, mostly from graft donor cells, obtained 360 days after TCRalphabeta/CD19-depleted stem cell transplant. These TCRs come from a male patient aged 10 to 17 who had a stem cell transplant for acute myeloid leukemia, so the T cells may come from the graft donor. Both conserved end residues are trimmed from each CDR3. Size is omitted from some rows. Given values are once, few, many or a class for expanded clones.

abundance: .
v_gene: TRBV12-3/TRBV12-4
CDR3aa: ASSIRTGRSPLH

abundance: many
v_gene: TRBV20-1
CDR3aa: SAVNWAAKNIQY

abundance: .
v_gene: TRBV18
CDR3aa: ASSPLKGETQY

abundance: .
v_gene: TRBV5-1
CDR3aa: ASSWRDRGYEQY

abundance: once
v_gene: TRBV20-1
CDR3aa: SASRGASYNEQF

abundance: .
v_gene: TRBV7-9
CDR3aa: ASSSPVSGQYNEQF

abundance: many
v_gene: TRBV20-1
CDR3aa: SARDLQVSQNTEAF

abundance: few
v_gene: TRBV25-1
CDR3aa: ASSYSSVYDTQY

abundance: .
v_gene: TRBV7-2
CDR3aa: ASSLRGWAAVDTQY

abundance: .
v_gene: TRBV20-1
CDR3aa: SATGYVGQPQH

abundance: .
v_gene: TRBV7-6
CDR3aa: ASSFRFGTVNYGYT

abundance: many
v_gene: TRBV7-9
CDR3aa: ASSLTGVETQY

abundance: .
v_gene: TRBV28
CDR3aa: ASSPPSGILLPGEQY

abundance: .
v_gene: TRBV4-3
CDR3aa: ASSQESITEAF

abundance: .
v_gene: TRBV12-3/TRBV12-4
CDR3aa: ASSLGSRLNNQPQH

abundance: .
v_gene: TRBV11-2
CDR3aa: ASSLEAQSVISGANVLT

abundance: few
v_gene: TRBV5-1
CDR3aa: ASRRQPSQETQY

abundance: .
v_gene: TRBV2
CDR3aa: ASRAPGLAGWGVETQY

abundance: many
v_gene: TRBV6-5
CDR3aa: ASSYYRDSSYEQY

abundance: few
v_gene: TRBV7-6
CDR3aa: ASSLVQGTDYEQY

abundance: few
v_gene: TRBV27
CDR3aa: ASTHGLGEYNEQF

abundance: .
v_gene: TRBV4-2
CDR3aa: ASSPRAGSSYEQY

abundance: many
v_gene: TRBV7-7
CDR3aa: ASSLSPGQGQETQY

abundance: few
v_gene: TRBV20-1
CDR3aa: SASGVSGLGEQY

abundance: .
v_gene: TRBV20-1
CDR3aa: SAREAVGDRDSYEQY

abundance: .
v_gene: TRBV11-2
CDR3aa: ASSPEGWLAVSTDTQY

abundance: few
v_gene: TRBV19
CDR3aa: ASSNSGRDYNEQF

abundance: .
v_gene: TRBV27
CDR3aa: ASSLSPTGNEQF

abundance: many
v_gene: TRBV29-1
CDR3aa: SSTSGGPHGELF

abundance: .
v_gene: TRBV5-1
CDR3aa: ASSPRGGASSQY

abundance: .
v_gene: TRBV5-6
CDR3aa: ASSLVPRGAYEQY

abundance: many
v_gene: TRBV4-2
CDR3aa: ASSQELAVHPF

abundance: few
v_gene: TRBV18
CDR3aa: ASSPRDRISGNTIY

abundance: .
v_gene: TRBV7-3
CDR3aa: ASSLTTSGLNTGELF

abundance: .
v_gene: TRBV4-3
CDR3aa: ASSQSRQGGETQY

abundance: .
v_gene: TRBV6-5
CDR3aa: ASRPPVIQY

abundance: .
v_gene: TRBV6-1
CDR3aa: ATQDLWTEETQY

abundance: .
v_gene: TRBV20-1
CDR3aa: SAPLAGGPQF

abundance: many
v_gene: TRBV6-6
CDR3aa: ASSYPQRDEQF

abundance: few
v_gene: TRBV2
CDR3aa: ASTTAWAQY

abundance: .
v_gene: TRBV12-3/TRBV12-4
CDR3aa: ASNPGGRSGANVLT

abundance: few
v_gene: TRBV19
CDR3aa: ASSIDVVGLAPYNEQF

abundance: few
v_gene: TRBV29-1
CDR3aa: SGRSGVSSYNEQF

abundance: .
v_gene: TRBV12-3/TRBV12-4
CDR3aa: ASTRFRTRETQY

abundance: many
v_gene: TRBV7-2
CDR3aa: ASSSGPTVRTDTQY